The 21 T cell receptor beta chains in this list originate from one sample, sequenced in a study of blood T cell repertoires in COVID-19. Sequenced by immunoSEQ multiplex PCR; TCRdb stores in-frame clones only, minus some. The table records over 200,000 clones, around 90% of them present only once. Sequenced input: peripheral blood. These receptors came from a person under 35 with COVID-19, enrolled during active disease.

This chain uses TRBV5-5 with TRBJ2-5, with 7 bases lining up with TRBD2. The CDR3 contains 17 residues. CDR1 is SGHKS and CDR2 is YYEKEE in the germline V gene (reference sequence). The V and J ends lost 4 bases and 5 bases, in that order; junction bases with no gene match: 17. The CDR3 bases are TGTGCCAGCAGCCCGGGCGGAGGAGGGAGGGCTTGGGAGACCCAGTACTTC. As protein: CASSPGGGGRAWETQYF.

The chain recombines TRBV5-1 with TRBJ2-7; 8 nucleotides match TRBD2. Germline CDR1 reads SGHRS; CDR2 reads YFSETQ. Trimming removed 0 bases from V and 3 bases from J; junction bases left unmatched: 2. CDR3 length equals 14 residues. CDR3 sequence (DNA): TGCGCCAGCAGCTTGGCAGCGGGAGACTACGAGCAGTACTTC. This translates into CASSLAAGDYEQYF.

V is TRBV7-3 and J is TRBJ1-1; the D is unclear. The V end lost 0 bases, the J end lost 5 bases, and 7 bases lay between the germline ends. The CDR3 consists of 13 residues. Germline lookup yields CDR1 SGHTA and CDR2 FQGTGA. CDR3 DNA sequence: TGTGCCAGCAGCTTAACGTTGAGGACTGAAGCTTTCTTT. This gives the protein CASSLTLRTEAFF.

J is TRBJ1-4 and V is TRBV9; 7 positions agree with TRBD1. J gave up 7 bases and V 0 bases, and 0 bases lay outside the gene matches. This CDR3 spans 13 amino acids. CDR1 and CDR2 from the germline V gene are SGDLS and YYNGEE. The CDR3 region has the DNA TGTGCCAGCAGCGTAGGGGACAGTGAAAAACTGTTTTTT. Residues: CASSVGDSEKLFF.

The J gene is TRBJ2-5, the V gene TRBV24-1, with a weak D call TRBD1 (6 bases). Trimming removed 4 bases at V and 0 bases at J, with 11 bases between. CDR3 size: 15 residues. CDR1 and CDR2 from the germline V gene are KGHDR and SFDVKD. The CDR3, as DNA: TGTGCCACCAGTGACACCCGGACAGACCAAGAGACCCAGTACTTC. This gives the protein CATSDTRTDQETQYF.

The chain carries TRBV7-3 and TRBJ2-3; 7 nucleotides line up with TRBD2. The length of the CDR3 is 15 residues. Germline V gene data show CDR1 as SGHTA and CDR2 as FQGTGA. The ends lost 2 bases at V and 2 bases at J; junction bases unmatched: 4. The CDR3 DNA is TGTGCCAGCAGCTTATCTAGCGGATACACAGATACGCAGTATTTT. It translates to CASSLSSGYTDTQYF.

The J gene is TRBJ2-7, the V gene TRBV6-1; D is undetermined. In germline, CDR1 is MNHNS, CDR2 SASEGT. The CDR3 is made up of 14 amino acids. Trimming stripped 2 bases from V and 2 bases from J, with 10 bases between. The CDR3 bases are TGTGCCAGCAGTGAACTGCCAGGTCCCTACGAGCAGTACTTC. Translation gives CASSELPGPYEQYF.

The CDR3 loop reads CASSLGGGSRTFF. As DNA, the CDR3 is TGTGCCAGCAGTTTAGGGGGGGGTTCAAGAACTTTCTTT. The J gene is TRBJ1-1, the V gene TRBV28, with D perhaps TRBD1 (5 bases). The CDR3 runs to 13 residues. V gave up 2 bases and J gave up 12 bases, with 16 bases separating them. Germline lookup yields CDR1 MDHEN and CDR2 SYDVKM.

The chain has TRBV5-1 and TRBJ2-5, with 7 bases that match TRBD2. Germline trimming cut 4 bases from V and 0 bases from J; bases unmatched to any gene: 6. Germline V CDR1 and CDR2: SGHRS, YFSETQ. The CDR3 length is 15 residues. CDR3 loop: CASSPVGGYQETQYF. The CDR3 DNA follows: TGCGCCAGCAGCCCCGTGGGGGGGTACCAAGAGACCCAGTACTTC.

This sequence joins TRBV6-2 or TRBV6-3 and TRBJ2-7, with TRBD2 identical over 11 bases. This CDR3 spans 18 amino acids. Germline CDR1 MNHEY, CDR2 SVGEGT. The V segment lost 6 bases and the J segment 1 base; nucleotides outside the gene matches: 14. As DNA, the CDR3 is TGTGCCAGCAGCAGTAGAACCGGGACTAGCGGATGGTCCTACGAGCAGTACTTC. Protein: CASSSRTGTSGWSYEQYF.

CDR3 sequence (DNA): TGTGCCAGCAGTCAGCGGGGGGTTACCGATGAAAAACTGTTTTTT. This encodes CASSQRGVTDEKLFF. The rearrangement joins TRBV25-1 to TRBJ1-4; a weak D match, TRBD1 (5 bases). The ends were cut back, 5 bases at V and 6 bases at J, with 16 bases in the middle. CDR1 and CDR2 from the germline V gene are MGHDK and SYGVNS. There are 15 residues in the CDR3. The full variable domain, with the rest looked up from reference TRBV25-1 and TRBJ1-4, is EADIYQTPRYLVIGTGKKITLECSQTMGHDKMYWYQQDPGMELHLIHYSYGVNSTEKGDLSSESTVSRIRTEHFPLTLESARPSHTSQYLCASSQRGVTDEKLFFGSGTQLSVL.

V usage is TRBV19 and J usage is TRBJ2-7; possible D gene TRBD2, 7 bases. From germline, CDR1 is LNHDA and CDR2 SQIVND (reference sequence). The CDR3 totals 15 residues. Trimming left V 3 bases short and J 4 bases short, with 16 bases between. This CDR3 reads CASSMGGQGGYEQYF. CDR3 in DNA: TGTGCCAGTAGTATGGGGGGGCAGGGAGGTTACGAGCAGTACTTC.

The chain uses TRBV21-1 and TRBJ1-2; the DNA was not compared with TRBD1, the D call given in the table. TRBV21-1 is marked as a pseudogene. The length of the CDR3 is 17 residues. The CDR3 here is CASSKKVLGQGNYGYTF. The CDR3 DNA reads as TGTGCCAGCAGCAAAAAAGTGCTGGGACAGGGGAACTATGGCTACACCTTC.

The chain has TRBV7-8 and TRBJ2-1; 7 nucleotides line up with TRBD2. This CDR3 region has 16 residues. J gave up 2 bases and V 5 bases, and 9 bases lay outside the gene matches. Germline V gene sequence: CDR1 SGHVS, CDR2 FQNEAQ. CDR3 DNA: TGTGCCAGCAGCACCTGGCCTCGGGGGGCCTACAATGAGCAGTTCTTC. It is translated as CASSTWPRGAYNEQFF.

The CDR3 sequence: CAISQGLLYEQYF. CDR3 nucleotides: TGTGCCATCTCACAGGGTCTCCTCTACGAGCAGTACTTC. The rearrangement links TRBV19 to TRBJ2-7; D perhaps matches TRBD1 (6 bases). Trimming took off 10 bases at V and 3 bases at J, with 16 bases between the two ends. The CDR3 sequence is 13 residues long. Germline V CDR1 and CDR2: LNHDA, SQIVND (reference sequence).

The rearrangement uses TRBV24-1 and TRBJ2-2; D remains ambiguous. The V gene's germline CDR1 is KGHDR and CDR2 SFDVKD. The ends were cut back, 5 bases at V and 4 bases at J, with 10 bases in the middle. The length of the CDR3 is 14 residues. The CDR3 sequence is CATSVRFPTGELFF. The CDR3 DNA is TGTGCCACCAGTGTTCGGTTCCCCACCGGGGAGCTGTTTTTT.

The chain carries TRBV6-6 and TRBJ2-7; unclear D gene. Germline CDR1 is MNHNY and CDR2 is SVGAGI (reference sequence). V gave up 3 bases and J gave up 2 bases, with 2 bases separating them. The CDR3 totals 11 residues. The CDR3 bases are TGTGCCAGCAGTTATACCTACGAGCAGTACTTC. Protein: CASSYTYEQYF.

V gene TRBV3-1 (or the pseudogene TRBV3-2) combines with J gene TRBJ2-4; 10 bases align to TRBD1. The trim removed 2 bases at V and 1 base at J, leaving 14 bases unmatched. CDR1 and CDR2 (germline): LGHDT, YNNKEL (reference sequence). The CDR3 has 20 amino acids. The CDR3 is CASSQPGGDRGWLAKNIQYF. The CDR3 DNA sequence: TGTGCCAGCAGCCAACCGGGCGGGGACAGGGGTTGGTTGGCCAAAAACATTCAGTACTTC.

The genes are TRBV9 and TRBJ1-1, with D unclear. Germline lookup yields CDR1 SGDLS and CDR2 YYNGEE. V shed 2 bases and J shed 5 bases, with 10 bases lying between them. This CDR3 is built from 13 residues. CDR3 nucleotides: TGTGCCAGCAGCGTCCGGGAAGGAACTGAAGCTTTCTTT. It translates to CASSVREGTEAFF.

This chain uses TRBV2 with TRBJ2-7, with TRBD1 identical over 7 bases. The CDR3 is 14 amino acids. The V and J ends lost 2 bases and 3 bases, in that order; junction bases with no gene match: 4. CDR1 SNHLY and CDR2 FYNNEI come from the germline V gene. CDR3 region: CASSERWTGYEQYF. CDR3 nucleotides: TGTGCCAGCAGTGAAAGGTGGACAGGCTACGAGCAGTACTTC. The whole variable domain, filled in from reference TRBV2 and TRBJ2-7, reads EPEVTQTPSHQVTQMGQEVILRCVPISNHLYFYWYRQILGQKVEFLVSFYNNEISEKSEIFDDQFSVERPDGSNFTLKIRSTKLEDSAMYFCASSERWTGYEQYFGPGTRLTVT.

The chain carries TRBV11-2 and TRBJ2-7; 8 bases fit TRBD1. The CDR3 extends over 13 amino acids. V was pared by 4 bases and J by 3 bases, with 2 bases of the junction left unmatched. Germline CDR1 reads SGHAT; CDR2 reads FQNNGV. CDR3 coding DNA: TGTGCCAGCAGCTCCGACAGGGGCTACGAGCAGTACTTC. Its protein is CASSSDRGYEQYF.